The rows below give T cell receptor beta chains drawn from one sample of a study of blood T cell repertoires in COVID-19. Here immunoSEQ multiplex PCR was the method, and the copy in TCRdb shows in-frame clones only, minus some. The repertoire includes more than 110,000 clones, about 80% of them detected once, and roughly 6.5% sits in the top ten. The sample consisted of peripheral blood. These receptors were collected from a human donor in a cohort sampled during active COVID-19. The CDR3 runs from the conserved cysteine through the conserved F or W. A D gene is named only where the DNA matches it firmly. The listing skips clone size in some rows; elsewhere it reads once, few, many or a size class.

D | J | size | V | CDR3 | DNA
TRBD2 | TRBJ2-3 | - | TRBV30 | CAWSMGGGNTDTQYF | TGTGCCTGGAGTATGGGGGGGGGTAATACAGATACGCAGTATTTT
- | TRBJ2-1 | - | TRBV4-3 | CASSQEGTAHPKDEQFF | TGCGCCAGCAGCCAAGAGGGCACTGCCCACCCGAAGGATGAGCAGTTCTTC
- | TRBJ1-2 | - | TRBV6-5 | CASSTTGTGYTF | TGTGCCAGCAGCACCACAGGGACCGGCTACACCTTC
TRBD1 | TRBJ2-3 | - | TRBV4-1 | CASSQGIISGTGTTDTQYF | TGCGCCAGCAGCCAAGGGATCATCTCCGGGACAGGGACTACAGATACGCAGTATTTT
- | TRBJ2-1 | - | TRBV19 | CASSTGSYNEQFF | TGTGCCAGTAGTACCGGGAGTTACAATGAGCAGTTCTTC
- | TRBJ2-2 | - | TRBV5-1 | CASSLDSDWSGELFF | TGCGCCAGCAGCTTGGATAGTGACTGGTCCGGGGAGCTGTTTTTT
TRBD1 | TRBJ1-1 | once | TRBV5-6 | CASSLRTGRGTEAFF | TGTGCCAGCAGCCTTCGGACAGGGAGGGGCACTGAAGCTTTCTTT
TRBD1 | TRBJ2-3 | - | TRBV4-2 | CASSQDGTGSNTDTQYF | TGTGCCAGCAGCCAAGATGGGACAGGGTCTAACACAGATACGCAGTATTTT
TRBD1 | TRBJ2-7 | - | TRBV4-1 | CASSQGGRTGTYEQYF | TGCGCCAGCAGCCAAGGTGGGCGGACAGGAACCTACGAGCAGTACTTC
- | TRBJ1-2 | - | TRBV4-3 | CASSQDLGINLDYTF | TGCGCCAGCAGCCAAGATCTAGGCATAAACCTAGACTACACCTTC
- | TRBJ1-1 | - | TRBV3-1/TRBV3-2 | CASSQEGEGRTEAFF | TGTGCCAGCAGCCAAGAAGGGGAGGGTCGAACTGAAGCTTTCTTT
- | TRBJ1-4 | - | TRBV4-3 | CASSQGGGAGEKLFF | TGCGCCAGCAGCCAAGGAGGAGGGGCAGGGGAAAAACTGTTTTTT
- | TRBJ1-1 | - | TRBV27 | CASSSSGISLNTEAFF | TGTGCCAGCAGTTCGTCCGGGATTTCCTTGAACACTGAAGCTTTCTTT
TRBD2 | TRBJ2-3 | - | TRBV6-5 | CASRITSGGTDTQYF | TGTGCCAGCAGGATAACTAGCGGGGGAACAGATACGCAGTATTTT
TRBD2 | TRBJ2-2 | - | TRBV11-2 | CASSLFVGLAGGASGELFF | TGTGCCAGCAGCTTATTCGTTGGATTGGCGGGGGGGGCCTCCGGGGAGCTGTTTTTT
TRBD1 | TRBJ2-2 | - | TRBV11-2 | CASSFGWGQGSAGELFF | TGTGCCAGCAGTTTTGGATGGGGACAGGGTTCGGCCGGGGAGCTGTTTTTT
TRBD2 | TRBJ2-2 | - | TRBV19 | CASRGLAEAGELFF | TGTGCCAGTAGGGGACTAGCCGAAGCCGGGGAGCTGTTTTTT
TRBD1 | TRBJ2-7 | - | TRBV7-9 | CASSTWTGVSSYEQYF | TGTGCCAGCAGCACTTGGACAGGGGTTAGCTCCTACGAGCAGTACTTC
- | TRBJ2-7 | - | TRBV4-3 | CASSQDTGELYEQYF | TGCGCCAGCAGCCAAGATACCGGTGAGCTCTACGAGCAGTACTTC
- | TRBJ2-1 | once | TRBV7-2 | CASSLDGVGEQFF | TGTGCCAGCAGCTTAGACGGGGTGGGGGAGCAGTTCTTC
TRBD1 | TRBJ1-2 | - | TRBV4-2 | CASSRADRGNYGYTF | TGTGCCAGCAGCCGCGCCGACAGGGGGAACTATGGCTACACCTTC
TRBD2 | TRBJ2-2 | - | TRBV4-1 | CASSQDRASGNTGELFF | TGCGCCAGCAGCCAAGATCGGGCTAGCGGAAACACCGGGGAGCTGTTTTTT
TRBD1 | TRBJ1-3 | once | TRBV29-1 | CSAGQANTIYF | TGCAGCGCCGGACAGGCTAACACCATATATTTT
TRBD2 | TRBJ2-5 | - | TRBV3-1/TRBV3-2 | CASSYRTSGVETQYF | TGTGCCAGCAGCTACCGGACTAGCGGGGTCGAGACCCAGTACTTC
TRBD2 | TRBJ2-2 | - | TRBV19 | CASSIRGGGARDTGELFF | TGTGCCAGTAGTATACGCGGCGGGGGGGCGCGGGACACCGGGGAGCTGTTTTTT
TRBD1 | TRBJ1-2 | - | TRBV5-1 | CASSSGQGYYGYTF | TGCGCCAGCAGTTCGGGACAGGGGTACTATGGCTACACCTTC
- | TRBJ2-7 | - | TRBV18 | CASSPGGTYEQYF | TGTGCCAGCTCACCGGGGGGTACCTACGAGCAGTACTTC
TRBD1 | TRBJ1-6 | - | TRBV6-2/TRBV6-3 | CASSSPDRGHSPLHF | TGTGCCAGCAGTTCCCCCGACAGGGGACATTCACCCCTCCACTTT
- | TRBJ2-7 | few | TRBV5-1 | CASSLAQEQQYF | TGCGCCAGCAGCTTGGCGCAGGAACAGCAGTACTTC
- | TRBJ2-3 | - | TRBV7-9 | CASSLTGRTNTQYF | TGTGCCAGCAGCCTGACAGGCCGCACAAATACGCAGTATTTT
TRBD2 | TRBJ2-3 | - | TRBV7-8 | CASSSSGAVISTDTQYF | TGTGCCAGCAGCTCTAGCGGGGCGGTGATTAGCACAGATACGCAGTATTTT
- | TRBJ2-3 | - | TRBV10-3 | CATSGPNTDTQYF | TGTGCCACGTCAGGGCCAAACACAGATACGCAGTATTTT
- | TRBJ1-5 | - | TRBV18 | CASSPNRAGQTEPQHF | TGTGCCAGCTCTCCCAACAGAGCGGGCCAGACGGAGCCCCAGCATTTT
- | TRBJ2-7 | - | TRBV16 | CASSQSATRLFYEQYF | TGTGCCAGCAGCCAATCCGCAACGAGACTGTTCTACGAGCAGTACTTC